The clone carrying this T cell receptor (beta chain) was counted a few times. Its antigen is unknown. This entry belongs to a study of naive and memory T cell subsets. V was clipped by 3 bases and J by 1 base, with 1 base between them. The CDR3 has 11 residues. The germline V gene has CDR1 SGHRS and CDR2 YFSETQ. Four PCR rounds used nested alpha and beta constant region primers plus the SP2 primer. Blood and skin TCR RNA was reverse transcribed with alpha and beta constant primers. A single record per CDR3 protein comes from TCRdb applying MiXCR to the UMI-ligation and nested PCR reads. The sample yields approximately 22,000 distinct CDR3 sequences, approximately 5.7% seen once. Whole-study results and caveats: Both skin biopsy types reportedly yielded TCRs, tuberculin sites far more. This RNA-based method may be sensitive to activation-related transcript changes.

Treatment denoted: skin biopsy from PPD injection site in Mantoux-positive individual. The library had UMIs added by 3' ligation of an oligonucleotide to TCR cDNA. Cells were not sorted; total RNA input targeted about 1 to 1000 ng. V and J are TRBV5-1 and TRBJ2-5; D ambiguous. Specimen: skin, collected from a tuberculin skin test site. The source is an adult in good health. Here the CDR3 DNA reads TGCGCCAGCAGCTCCCAAGAGACCCAGTACTTC. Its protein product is CASSSQETQYF.